Each of the 20 T cell receptor beta chains below was sequenced from the same sample in a study of blood T cell repertoires in COVID-19. The assay was immunoSEQ multiplex PCR, and TCRdb's table has in-frame clones only and misses some. There are 99,000 or so clones in the sample; 82% occur only once, and around 4.8% lies in the top ten. The sequencing sample was made of peripheral blood. All receptors come from a man aged 55 to 69 with acute or convalescent COVID-19.

The chain employs TRBV10-3 and TRBJ2-7; weak D call: TRBD2 (6 bases). The CDR3 runs to 12 residues. Looked up from germline, CDR1 is ENHRY and CDR2 is SYGVKD. Trimming shortened V by 7 bases and J by 3 bases, and 10 bases separated the two germline ends. The CDR3 coding sequence is TGTGCCATCAATGGGGGAGGCTACGAGCAGTACTTC. It specifies CAINGGGYEQYF.

The chain joins TRBV18 to TRBJ2-3, with 14 bases fitting TRBD2. The length of the CDR3 is 17 residues. Trimming removed 3 bases from V and 4 bases from J; junction bases left unmatched: 6. Germline loops: CDR1 KGHSH, CDR2 LQKENI. The CDR3 bases are TGTGCCAGCTCACCGACTAGCGGGAGGGCGTCTGCAGATACGCAGTATTTT. Translated, it gives CASSPTSGRASADTQYF.

The chain combines TRBV29-1 with TRBJ2-3; the match to TRBD2 covers 13 bases. CDR3 size: 15 residues. Germline-derived CDR1 and CDR2 are SQVTM and ANQGSEA. Trimming cost V 6 bases and J 4 bases; bases outside gene matches: 7. CDR3 coding DNA: TGCAGCGTACCACTAGCGGGAGGGCCGGCAGATACGCAGTATTTT. Protein sequence: CSVPLAGGPADTQYF.

The rearrangement joins TRBV5-1 to TRBJ1-1, with TRBD1 matching 10 bases. The CDR3 length is 14 residues. Trimming cost V 4 bases and J 3 bases; bases outside gene matches: 3. Germline V gives CDR1 SGHRS, CDR2 YFSETQ. The CDR3 region has the DNA TGCGCCAGCAGCGTGGACAGGGGGGACACTGAAGCTTTCTTT. Residues: CASSVDRGDTEAFF.

The V call is TRBV24-1, the J call TRBJ1-5; 7 nucleotides match TRBD1. CDR3 size: 16 residues. J lost 2 bases, V lost 0 bases, and 3 bases had no gene match. The V gene's germline CDR1 is KGHDR and CDR2 SFDVKD. The CDR3 DNA follows: TGTGCCACCAGTGATTTGGGGCAGGGGGGCAATCAGCCCCAGCATTTT. Translation gives CATSDLGQGGNQPQHF.

The J gene is TRBJ1-5, the V gene TRBV28; a weak D match, TRBD1 (5 bases). V was shortened by 5 bases and J by 3 bases, with 11 bases between the two germline ends. The germline CDR1 and CDR2 sequences are MDHEN and SYDVKM. This CDR3 is 14 amino acids long. The CDR3 protein is CASSVDTYNQPQHF. The CDR3 region has the DNA TGTGCCAGCAGTGTGGACACCTACAATCAGCCCCAGCATTTT.

This sequence joins TRBV27 and TRBJ1-2, with D possibly being TRBD1 (5 bases). This CDR3 is 12 amino acids long. With 2 bases removed from V and 6 bases from J, the gap between germline ends came to 7 bases. The germline V gene has CDR1 MNHEY and CDR2 SMNVEV (reference sequence). This CDR3 reads CASSLDRHGYTF. As DNA, the CDR3 is TGTGCCAGCAGTTTAGACAGACATGGCTACACCTTC.

This clone was counted between two and nine times. The CDR3 loop is CASRPADNRDQPQHF. Written as DNA, the CDR3 is TGTGCCAGCAGACCTGCGGACAATCGAGATCAGCCCCAGCATTTT. The rearrangement joins TRBV2 to TRBJ1-5; TRBD1 might be the D (5 bases). The CDR3 consists of 15 residues. Germline lookup yields CDR1 SNHLY and CDR2 FYNNEI. V was cut by 6 bases and J by 5 bases, with 17 bases left in between.

The J gene is TRBJ2-1, the V gene TRBV9, with D maybe TRBD2 (7 bases). Trimming pared 6 bases from V and 4 bases from J, leaving 20 bases between. CDR3 length equals 16 residues. CDR1 SGDLS and CDR2 YYNGEE come from the germline V gene. CDR3 protein: CASTREPGGRYNEQFF. The CDR3 DNA reads as TGTGCCAGCACCCGCGAGCCGGGGGGCAGGTACAATGAGCAGTTCTTC.

V gene TRBV30 combines with J gene TRBJ2-5, with D possibly matching TRBD1 (5 bases). CDR1 and CDR2 from the germline V gene are GTSNPN and SVGIG (reference sequence). The CDR3 loop spans 16 amino acids. Trimming left V 3 bases short and J 5 bases short, with 22 bases between. The CDR3 protein is CAWSDKLKGPGETQYF. CDR3 DNA: TGTGCCTGGAGCGATAAACTAAAGGGCCCAGGGGAGACCCAGTACTTC.

The chain joins TRBV9 to TRBJ1-2; 7 nucleotides align to TRBD1. This CDR3 is 16 amino acids long. Germline lookup yields CDR1 SGDLS and CDR2 YYNGEE. The ends lost 0 bases at V and 4 bases at J; junction bases unmatched: 9. CDR3 sequence: CASSVEGAGNAYGYTF. CDR3 coding DNA: TGTGCCAGCAGCGTAGAGGGGGCAGGGAACGCCTATGGCTACACCTTC.

This rearrangement joins TRBV3-1 (or the pseudogene TRBV3-2) to TRBJ1-1; possibly TRBD1 for D (6 bases). The V end lost 6 bases, the J end lost 0 bases, and 17 bases lay between the germline ends. Germline loops: CDR1 LGHDT, CDR2 YNNKEL (reference sequence). The CDR3 contains 16 residues. CDR3 amino acids: CASRPQGSSLNTEAFF. DNA of the CDR3: TGTGCCAGCAGACCACAGGGCAGCAGTTTGAACACTGAAGCTTTCTTT.

This rearrangement joins TRBV11-2 to TRBJ2-1, with TRBD2 as a possible D gene (5 bases). V lost 0 bases, J lost 15 bases, and 15 bases lay in between. The CDR3 spans 13 residues. The germline gives CDR1 SGHAT, CDR2 FQNNGV. CDR3 DNA sequence: TGTGCCAGCAGCTTAGAGGCGGGCCCGGTTGTGTTCTTC. Translating it yields CASSLEAGPVVFF.

This clone was seen only once. This rearrangement joins TRBV5-1 to TRBJ2-1; 7 positions agree with TRBD2. The V segment lost 3 bases and the J segment 1 base; nucleotides outside the gene matches: 4. CDR1 SGHRS and CDR2 YFSETQ come from the germline V gene. The CDR3 runs 15 residues. CDR3 protein: CASSWGGSSYNEQFF. The CDR3 DNA sequence: TGCGCCAGCAGCTGGGGCGGGAGTTCCTACAATGAGCAGTTCTTC. Full variable domain (missing parts from reference TRBV5-1 and TRBJ2-1): KAGVTQTPRYLIKTRGQQVTLSCSPISGHRSVSWYQQTPGQGLQFLFEYFSETQRNKGNFPGRFSGRQFSNSRSEMNVSTLELGDSALYLCASSWGGSSYNEQFFGPGTRLTVL.

This chain uses TRBV5-4 with TRBJ2-5, with a tentative D call TRBD1 (6 bases). Looked up from germline, CDR1 is SGHNT and CDR2 is YYREEE (reference sequence). The CDR3 extends over 14 amino acids. The V end lost 0 bases, the J end lost 3 bases, and 9 bases lay between the germline ends. The CDR3 is CASSLGTAEETQYF. DNA for the CDR3: TGTGCCAGCAGCTTGGGGACAGCAGAAGAGACCCAGTACTTC. The complete variable domain, with remaining parts taken from reference TRBV5-4 and TRBJ2-5, reads ETGVTQSPTHLIKTRGQQVTLRCSSQSGHNTVSWYQQALGQGPQFIFQYYREEENGRGNFPPRFSGLQFPNYSSELNVNALELDDSALYLCASSLGTAEETQYFGPGTRLLVL.

This clone was observed a few times. This rearrangement joins TRBV29-1 to TRBJ2-7, with TRBD1 identical over 8 bases. The CDR3 is 13 residues long. The J segment lost 0 bases and the V segment lost 5 bases, leaving 3 bases of the junction unmatched. Looked up from germline, CDR1 is SQVTM and CDR2 is ANQGSEA. CDR3 in DNA: TGCAGCGTTAGTCAGGGGGCCTCCTACGAGCAGTACTTC. Its translation: CSVSQGASYEQYF.

The J gene is TRBJ1-2, the V gene TRBV27; the D is unclear. The CDR3 length is 13 residues. CDR1 is MNHEY, CDR2 SMNVEV, per germline (reference sequence). V gave up 3 bases and J gave up 2 bases, with 7 bases separating them. The CDR3 spells CASSFSLNYGYTF. DNA for the CDR3: TGTGCCAGCAGTTTTTCCCTCAACTATGGCTACACCTTC.

The CDR3 protein is CASSYSPGGSYNEQFF. Here the CDR3 DNA reads TGTGCCAGCAGTTACTCCCCAGGGGGCTCCTACAATGAGCAGTTCTTC. The chain uses TRBV6-5 and TRBJ2-1; TRBD1 matches at 7 bases. J gave up 0 bases and V 0 bases, and 2 bases lay outside the gene matches. Germline assignment: CDR1 MNHEY and CDR2 SVGAGI. This CDR3 spans 16 amino acids.

This chain uses TRBV19 with TRBJ2-5; 9 bases agree with TRBD1. Per germline, CDR1 LNHDA and CDR2 SQIVND (reference sequence). V was clipped by 4 bases and J by 4 bases; unmatched bases: 10. The length of the CDR3 is 16 residues. CDR3 DNA: TGTGCCAGTAGTACCCGGACAGGGGATTCGCGAGAGACCCAGTACTTC. Protein: CASSTRTGDSRETQYF.

The chain employs TRBV5-1 and TRBJ1-2; possible D gene TRBD1, 5 bases. Trimming cost V 0 bases and J 4 bases, with 13 bases left between them. Per the germline V gene, CDR1 is SGHRS and CDR2 is YFSETQ. The CDR3 loop spans 15 amino acids. The CDR3 protein is CASSLDRGSIYGYTF. The CDR3 nucleotides read TGCGCCAGCAGCTTGGATAGGGGTTCGATCTATGGCTACACCTTC.